This TCR beta chain was sequenced in a study of cytomegalovirus exposure and HLA in healthy donors. Whole-study findings and limits: Another analysis was done later, and it associated 17,000 or so TCR beta sequences with HLA alleles at 0.05 false discovery rate. TRBV6-2, TRBV6-3 and some other V segments were excluded as indistinguishable. The study designated 160 or so TCR beta chains cytomegalovirus-associated. Productive rates of about 90% or about 30% were seen for most TCR beta V segments in an earlier analysis.

On this clone itself: As yet, its antigen is unknown.

13 Jbeta primers and 60 Vbeta primers were used for the PCR. Sequencing was performed with immunoSEQ multiplex PCR; in TCRdb, only in-frame clones are kept and a portion is missing. The table includes 100,000 to 150,000 clones, over 60% detected once. This CDR3 is built from 19 residues. With 0 bases removed from V and 5 bases from J, the gap between germline ends came to 22 bases. Germline CDR1 reads MGHRA; CDR2 reads YSYEKL. Material: PBMCs. The chain joins TRBV4-1 to TRBJ1-4, with a weak D call TRBD1 (6 bases). The clonotype was recovered from a woman aged 60-75 years in good health and CMV-seropositive. DNA of the CDR3: TGCGCCAGCAGCCAAGATTTTGCAGGGGTGGTTATTGGAAATGAAAAACTGTTTTTT. Encoded protein: CASSQDFAGVVIGNEKLFF.